Listed here are 7 T cell receptor beta chains from one sample, sequenced in a study of blood T cell repertoires in COVID-19. The table came from immunoSEQ multiplex PCR; TCRdb's copy has only in-frame clones and leaves some out. Here the sample spans about 370,000 clones, 90% being singletons. Source material: peripheral blood. These receptors all come from a young man with active or convalescent COVID-19.

The V gene is TRBV6-5, the J gene TRBJ1-2; D might be TRBD1 (6 bases). The CDR3 contains 13 residues. The V and J ends lost 5 bases and 7 bases respectively, with 14 bases between them. Per germline, CDR1 MNHEY and CDR2 SVGAGI. Here the CDR3 DNA reads TGTGCCAGCAGTCGAGGACGAGGGGGTGGCTACACCTTC. This codes for CASSRGRGGGYTF.

The chain employs TRBV27 and TRBJ1-2, with D possibly matching TRBD1 (6 bases). Trimming took off 4 bases at V and 1 base at J, with 22 bases between the two ends. Germline assignment: CDR1 MNHEY and CDR2 SMNVEV (reference sequence). The CDR3 totals 18 residues. The chain's CDR3 is CASSSRPGALHHNYGYTF. The CDR3 bases are TGTGCCAGCAGTTCACGCCCAGGGGCCCTTCACCATAACTATGGCTACACCTTC.

This clone has a handful of counts. The chain combines TRBV4-1 with TRBJ1-5, with TRBD1 identical over 10 bases. CDR3 size: 14 residues. Germline values: CDR1 MGHRA, CDR2 YSYEKL. The V segment lost 9 bases and the J segment 6 bases; nucleotides outside the gene matches: 8. Here the CDR3 reads CASQSGTGVQPQHF. The DNA of the CDR3 is TGCGCCAGTCAATCCGGGACAGGGGTTCAGCCCCAGCATTTT.

V is TRBV18 and J is TRBJ1-2; weak D call: TRBD1 (6 bases). Trimming took 2 bases from V and 4 from J, leaving 11 bases between them. Germline-derived CDR1 and CDR2 are KGHSH and LQKENI. The length of the CDR3 is 14 residues. The CDR3 reads CASSPDRRSYGYTF. The CDR3 DNA sequence: TGTGCCAGCTCACCAGACAGGCGGAGCTATGGCTACACCTTC.

Only one count was recorded for this clone. The rearrangement uses TRBV6-5 and TRBJ1-2; perhaps TRBD1 as D (5 bases). Germline V gene lookup returns CDR1 MNHEY and CDR2 SVGAGI. The CDR3 loop spans 15 amino acids. Trimming took off 2 bases at V and 0 bases at J, with 10 bases between the two ends. CDR3 bases: TGTGCCAGCAGTTACGGGACGGGAGCTAACTATGGCTACACCTTC. Residues: CASSYGTGANYGYTF.

The CDR3 DNA reads TGTGCCAGCACAGATCTAGCCAAAAACATTCAGTACTTC. This encodes CASTDLAKNIQYF. V is TRBV6-5 and J is TRBJ2-4; no definite D call. Germline V gene sequence: CDR1 MNHEY, CDR2 SVGAGI. The CDR3 covers 13 residues. V lost 7 bases to trimming and J lost 0 bases, with 7 bases between them.

This sequence joins TRBV11-3 and TRBJ2-2; no clear D. V lost 5 bases, J lost 7 bases, and 14 bases lay in between. CDR1 SGHNT and CDR2 YENEEA come from the germline V gene. The CDR3 is 14 amino acids. As DNA, the CDR3 is TGTGCCAGCAGCCCTCGACTGCCCGGCGGGGAGCTGTTTTTT. This encodes CASSPRLPGGELFF.